Below are 12 T cell receptor beta chains sequenced from a single sample in a study of cytomegalovirus exposure and HLA in healthy donors. A multiplex PCR was run with 60 Vbeta primers and 13 Jbeta primers. Generated by immunoSEQ multiplex PCR, the TCRdb table keeps only in-frame clones and is missing some. The sample lists approximately 190,000 clones, more than 65% occurring once. Sequencing was carried out using PBMCs. The receptors were gathered from a middle-aged man in good health and CMV-seropositive.

CDR3 loop: CASRGLAGQETQYF. DNA of the CDR3: TGTGCCAGCAGGGGACTAGCGGGGCAGGAGACCCAGTACTTC. This chain uses TRBV6-5 with TRBJ2-5; 13 nucleotides align to TRBD2. V was pared by 6 bases and J by 5 bases, with 3 bases of the junction left unmatched. The CDR3 loop spans 14 amino acids. Per germline, CDR1 MNHEY and CDR2 SVGAGI.

The chain employs TRBV29-1 and TRBJ2-3, with 8 nucleotides matching TRBD2. The CDR3 contains 17 residues. The V gene end was trimmed by 0 bases and the J gene end by 0 bases; junction bases not matched to a gene: 8. Germline V gene data show CDR1 as SQVTM and CDR2 as ANQGSEA. The CDR3 protein is CSVEDFRASGSTDTQYF. The CDR3 region has the DNA TGCAGCGTTGAAGACTTTAGGGCTAGCGGGAGCACAGATACGCAGTATTTT.

The rearrangement links TRBV20-1 to TRBJ2-5, with D possibly matching TRBD1 (5 bases). CDR3 size: 11 residues. Germline V gene sequence: CDR1 DFQATT, CDR2 SNEGSKA (reference sequence). V dropped 6 bases and J dropped 5 bases, with 10 bases sitting between them. The CDR3 protein is CSAGVWETQYF. The CDR3 DNA sequence: TGCAGTGCAGGGGTTTGGGAGACCCAGTACTTC.

This clone was detected only a few times. The chain uses TRBV6-7 and TRBJ1-5; possibly TRBD1 for D (6 bases). TRBV6-7 is an ORF, with its function uncertain. CDR3 size: 16 residues. V shed 8 bases and J shed 0 bases, with 17 bases lying between them. The DNA of the CDR3 is TGTGCCAGCCGACACGTAACAGGGCCTAGCAATCAGCCCCAGCATTTT. Encoded protein: CASRHVTGPSNQPQHF.

CDR3 bases: TGTGCCAGCAGCCCCTCTCAACAGACAATCGCGAACACCGGGGAGCTGTTTTTT. It yields the protein CASSPSQQTIANTGELFF. The chain combines TRBV7-3 with TRBJ2-2; D unclear. The CDR3 extends over 18 amino acids. CDR1 is SGHTA and CDR2 is FQGTGA in the germline V gene. The V end lost 5 bases, the J end lost 0 bases, and 19 bases lay between the germline ends. Together with reference TRBV7-3 and TRBJ2-2, the CDR3 gives the full variable domain: GAGVSQTPSNKVTEKGKYVELRCDPISGHTALYWYRQSLGQGPEFLIYFQGTGAADDSGLPNDRFFAVRPEGSVSTLKIQRTERGDSAVYLCASSPSQQTIANTGELFFGEGSRLTVL.

This rearrangement joins TRBV18 to TRBJ2-2; the match to TRBD2 covers 7 bases. Per the germline V gene, CDR1 is KGHSH and CDR2 is LQKENI. Trimming removed 3 bases from V and 0 bases from J; junction bases left unmatched: 7. There are 17 residues in the CDR3. This CDR3 is CASSPRLAATNTGELFF. In nucleotides, the CDR3 is TGTGCCAGCTCACCGCGTCTAGCGGCCACGAACACCGGGGAGCTGTTTTTT.

The V call is TRBV9, the J call TRBJ2-5, with 9 bases that match TRBD2. Germline V CDR1 and CDR2: SGDLS, YYNGEE. V lost 0 bases to trimming and J lost 9 bases; unmatched junction nucleotides: 12. This CDR3 contains 16 residues. The CDR3: CASSVDLAGPDGAQYF. CDR3 DNA sequence: TGTGCCAGCAGCGTAGACCTAGCGGGGCCAGATGGGGCCCAGTACTTC.

This clone was picked up one time. The chain recombines TRBV7-9 with TRBJ2-5, with 12 bases lining up with TRBD2. Losses at the gene ends were 3 bases for V and 2 bases for J; bases not matched to a gene: 1. This CDR3 is built from 15 residues. CDR1 SEHNR and CDR2 FQNEAQ come from the germline V gene (reference sequence). The CDR3 sequence is CASSLGTSGQETQYF. The CDR3 nucleotides are TGTGCCAGCAGCTTGGGGACTAGCGGGCAAGAGACCCAGTACTTC.

The rearrangement joins TRBV6-5 to TRBJ2-5, with 11 bases aligning to TRBD2. The CDR3 has 16 amino acids. In germline, CDR1 is MNHEY, CDR2 SVGAGI. Trimming cost V 4 bases and J 7 bases; bases outside gene matches: 11. In DNA, the CDR3 is TGTGCCAGCAGTTCTGGGACTAGCGGCCCCTCGGGGACCCAGTACTTC. Translating it yields CASSSGTSGPSGTQYF.

This chain uses TRBV4-2 with TRBJ1-6, with no clear D. Germline V gene sequence: CDR1 LGHNA, CDR2 YNFKEQ. The CDR3 length is 16 residues. V shed 1 base and J shed 6 bases, with 13 bases lying between them. CDR3 amino acids: CASSQAPRGSNSPLHF. The CDR3 DNA is TGTGCCAGCAGCCAAGCCCCCCGGGGATCTAATTCACCCCTCCACTTT.

This clone occurred a few times. The chain couples TRBV27 to TRBJ1-2, with no clear D. Germline V gives CDR1 MNHEY, CDR2 SMNVEV (reference sequence). This CDR3 is built from 11 residues. V lost 5 bases, J lost 5 bases, and 6 bases lay in between. CDR3 sequence: CASSPGYGYTF. The CDR3 coding sequence is TGTGCCAGCAGTCCAGGTTATGGCTACACCTTC.

This clone was found once. The rearrangement uses TRBV11-3 and TRBJ2-1; the match to TRBD2 covers 7 bases. V lost 5 bases, J lost 2 bases, and 6 bases stayed unmatched. Germline V gives CDR1 SGHNT, CDR2 YENEEA. The CDR3 length is 15 residues. As DNA, the CDR3 is TGTGCCAGCAGCCAGGGTGGGAGGGCCTACAATGAGCAGTTCTTC. This translates into CASSQGGRAYNEQFF.